This entry features one T cell receptor (beta chain) sequence. The data belong to a study of T cells after yellow fever vaccination. TCRdb itself ran the 5' RACE reads through MiXCR, one entry per CDR3 protein. The sample lists some 350,000 distinct CDR3 sequences; about 4% were seen once. V dropped 1 base and J dropped 4 bases, with 20 bases sitting between them. The CDR3 is 17 residues long. Germline loops: CDR1 SGHAT, CDR2 FQNNGV. The sample consisted of PBMCs, taken 5 days after the yellow fever booster vaccination. The genes are TRBV11-2 and TRBJ2-7; TRBD2 might be the D (6 bases). This TCR derives from a man aged 18-30 years who received the YFV17D yellow fever vaccine. In nucleotides, the CDR3 is TGTGCCAGCAGCTTAGGCCTCCAGTGGGGGGAGGATTACGAGCAGTACTTC. It yields the protein CASSLGLQWGEDYEQYF.